This TCR beta chain was obtained from a study of shared clonotypes between healthy human individuals. This CDR3 comprises 13 residues. Trimming took off 3 bases at V and 1 base at J, with 6 bases between the two ends. The germline gives CDR1 KGHSH, CDR2 LQKENI. With respect to this clone: In the same sample, other DNA sequences code for this CDR3.

TCRdb's copy holds only in-frame clones and misses some; the assay was immunoSEQ multiplex PCR. The sample has 1,500,000 or so clones, approximately 96% seen once. Sequencing input: naive CD4+ T cells sorted from blood. As to subset: CD45RA+ positively selected. The chain couples TRBV18 to TRBJ2-5; no firm D call. The TCR comes from a young man in good health. CDR3 sequence (DNA): TGTGCCAGCTCACCTCGGACCCAAGAGACCCAGTACTTC. Translated: CASSPRTQETQYF.